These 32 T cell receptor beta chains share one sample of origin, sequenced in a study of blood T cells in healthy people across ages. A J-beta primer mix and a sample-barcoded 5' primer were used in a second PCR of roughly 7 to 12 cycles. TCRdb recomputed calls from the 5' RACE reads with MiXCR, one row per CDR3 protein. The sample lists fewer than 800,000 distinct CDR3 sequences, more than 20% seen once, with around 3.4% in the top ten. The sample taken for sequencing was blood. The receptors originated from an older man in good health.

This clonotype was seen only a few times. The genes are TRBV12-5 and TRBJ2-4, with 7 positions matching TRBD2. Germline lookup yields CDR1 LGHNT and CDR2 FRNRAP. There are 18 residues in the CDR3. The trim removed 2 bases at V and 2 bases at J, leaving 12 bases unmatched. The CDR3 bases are TGTGCTAGTGGTTTGTTCCCCGTGGCGGGAGCGCCCAAAAACATTCAGTACTTC. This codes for CASGLFPVAGAPKNIQYF. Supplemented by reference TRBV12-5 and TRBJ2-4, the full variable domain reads DARVTQTPRHKVTEMGQEVTMRCQPILGHNTVFWYRQTMMQGLELLAYFRNRAPLDDSGMPKDRFSAEMPDATLATLKIQPSEPRDSAVYFCASGLFPVAGAPKNIQYFGAGTRLSVL.

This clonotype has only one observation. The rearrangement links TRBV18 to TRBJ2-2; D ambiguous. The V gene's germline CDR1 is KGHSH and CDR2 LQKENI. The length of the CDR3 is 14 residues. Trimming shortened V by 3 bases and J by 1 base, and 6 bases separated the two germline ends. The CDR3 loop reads CASSPQENTGELFF. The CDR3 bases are TGTGCCAGCTCACCCCAGGAGAACACCGGGGAGCTGTTTTTT.

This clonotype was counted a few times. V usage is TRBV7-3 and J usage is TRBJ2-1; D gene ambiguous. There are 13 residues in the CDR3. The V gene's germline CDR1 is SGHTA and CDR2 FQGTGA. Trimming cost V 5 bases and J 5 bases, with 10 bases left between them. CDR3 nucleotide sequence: TGTGCCAGCAGCGCCGTCTTAGACAATGAGCAGTTCTTC. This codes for CASSAVLDNEQFF.

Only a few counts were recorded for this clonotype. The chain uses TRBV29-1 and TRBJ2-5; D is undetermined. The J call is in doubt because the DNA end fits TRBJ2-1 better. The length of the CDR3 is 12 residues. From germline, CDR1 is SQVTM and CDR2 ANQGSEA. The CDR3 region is CSVEVSGSEQFF. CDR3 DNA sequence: TGCAGCGTTGAAGTATCTGGCAGTGAGCAGTTCTTC.

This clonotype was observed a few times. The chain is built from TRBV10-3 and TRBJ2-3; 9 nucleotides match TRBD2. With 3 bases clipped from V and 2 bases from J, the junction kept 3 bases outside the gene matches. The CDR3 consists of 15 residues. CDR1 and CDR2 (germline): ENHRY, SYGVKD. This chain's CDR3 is CAISERLADTDTQYF. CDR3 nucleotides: TGTGCCATCAGTGAAAGACTAGCGGACACAGATACGCAGTATTTT.

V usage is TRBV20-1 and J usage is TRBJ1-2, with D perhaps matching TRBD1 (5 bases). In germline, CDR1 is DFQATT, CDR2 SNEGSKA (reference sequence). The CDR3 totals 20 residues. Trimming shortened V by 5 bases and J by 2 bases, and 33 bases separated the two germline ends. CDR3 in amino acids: CSAGLYTGSPSLMRNYGYTF. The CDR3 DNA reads TGCAGTGCTGGGTTATATACAGGAAGTCCCTCTCTTATGCGAAACTATGGCTACACCTTC.

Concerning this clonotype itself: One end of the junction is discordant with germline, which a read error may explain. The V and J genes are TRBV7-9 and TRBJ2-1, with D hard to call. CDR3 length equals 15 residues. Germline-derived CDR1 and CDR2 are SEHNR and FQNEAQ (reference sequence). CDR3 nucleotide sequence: TGTCCCAGCAGCTCCGACTCCCGCTCCTACAATGAGCAGCTCTTC. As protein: CPSSSDSRSYNEQLF. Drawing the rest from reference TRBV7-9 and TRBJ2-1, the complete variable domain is DTGVSQNPRHKITKRGQNVTFRCDPISEHNRLYWYRQTLGQGPEFLTYFQNEAQLEKSRLLSDRFSAERPKGSFSTLEIQRTEQGDSAMYLCPSSSDSRSYNEQLFGPGTRLTVL.

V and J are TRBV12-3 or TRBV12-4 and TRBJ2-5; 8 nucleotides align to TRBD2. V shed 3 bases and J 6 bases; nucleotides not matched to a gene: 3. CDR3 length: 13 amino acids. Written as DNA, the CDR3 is TGTGCCAGCAGTTTTCCTAGCGGGCAGACCCAGTACTTC. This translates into CASSFPSGQTQYF.

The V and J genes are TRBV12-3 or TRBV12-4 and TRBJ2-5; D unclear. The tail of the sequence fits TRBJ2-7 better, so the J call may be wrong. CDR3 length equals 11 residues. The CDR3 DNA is TGTGCCAGCAGTAAAACCTACGAGCAGTACTTC. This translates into CASSKTYEQYF.

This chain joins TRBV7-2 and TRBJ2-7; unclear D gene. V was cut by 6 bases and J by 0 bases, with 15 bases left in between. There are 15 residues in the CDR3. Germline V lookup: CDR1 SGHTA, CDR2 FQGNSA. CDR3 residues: CASSSDPAYSYEQYF. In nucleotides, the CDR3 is TGTGCCAGCAGTTCCGATCCCGCCTACTCCTACGAGCAGTACTTC.

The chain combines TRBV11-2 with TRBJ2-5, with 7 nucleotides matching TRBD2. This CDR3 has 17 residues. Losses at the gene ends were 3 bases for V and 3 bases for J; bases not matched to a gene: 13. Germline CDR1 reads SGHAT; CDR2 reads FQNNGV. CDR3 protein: CASSFPLAGELEETQYF. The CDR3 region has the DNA TGTGCCAGCAGCTTCCCCCTTGCGGGAGAGTTGGAAGAGACCCAGTACTTC.

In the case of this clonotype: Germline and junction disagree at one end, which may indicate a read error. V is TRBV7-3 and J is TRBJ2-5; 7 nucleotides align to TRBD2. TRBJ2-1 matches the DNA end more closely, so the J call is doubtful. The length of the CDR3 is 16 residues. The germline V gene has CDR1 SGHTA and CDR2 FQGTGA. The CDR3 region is CASSLTPSGGYDEQFF. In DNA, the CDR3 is TGTGCCAGCAGCTTAACGCCTAGCGGAGGCTACGATGAACAGTTCTTC.

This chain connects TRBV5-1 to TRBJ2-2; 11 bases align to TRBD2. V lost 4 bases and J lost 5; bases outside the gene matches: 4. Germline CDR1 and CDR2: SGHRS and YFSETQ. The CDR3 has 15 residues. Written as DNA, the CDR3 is TGCGCCAGCAGCCCACTAGCGGGAGAAACCGGGGAGCTGTTTTTT. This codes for CASSPLAGETGELFF. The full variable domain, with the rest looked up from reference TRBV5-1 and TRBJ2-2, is KAGVTQTPRYLIKTRGQQVTLSCSPISGHRSVSWYQQTPGQGLQFLFEYFSETQRNKGNFPGRFSGRQFSNSRSEMNVSTLELGDSALYLCASSPLAGETGELFFGEGSRLTVL.

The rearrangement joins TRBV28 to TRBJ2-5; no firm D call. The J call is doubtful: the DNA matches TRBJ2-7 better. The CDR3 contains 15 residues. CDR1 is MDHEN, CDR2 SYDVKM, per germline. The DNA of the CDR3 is TGTGCCAGCAGTTTATTTGGCCACAACACGTACGAGCAGTACTTC. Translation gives CASSLFGHNTYEQYF.

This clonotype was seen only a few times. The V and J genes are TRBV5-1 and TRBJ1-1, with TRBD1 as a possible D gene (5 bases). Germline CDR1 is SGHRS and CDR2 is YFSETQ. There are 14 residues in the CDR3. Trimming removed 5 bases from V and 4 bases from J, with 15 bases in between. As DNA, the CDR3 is TGCGCCAGCAGAGCGGACGCGGGGGGCACTGAAGCTTTCTTT. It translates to CASRADAGGTEAFF.

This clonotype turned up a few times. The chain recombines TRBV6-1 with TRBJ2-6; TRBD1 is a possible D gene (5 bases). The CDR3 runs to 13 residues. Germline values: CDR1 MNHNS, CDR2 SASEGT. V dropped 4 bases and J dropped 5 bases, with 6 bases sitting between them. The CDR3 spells CASSADRANVLTF. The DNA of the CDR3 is TGTGCCAGCAGTGCGGACAGGGCCAACGTCCTGACTTTC.

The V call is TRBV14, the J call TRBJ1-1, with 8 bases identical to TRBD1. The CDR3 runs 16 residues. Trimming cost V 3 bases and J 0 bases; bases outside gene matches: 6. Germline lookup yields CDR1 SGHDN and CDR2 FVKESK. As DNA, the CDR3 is TGTGCCAGCAGCCATGGACAGGGATCAATGAACACTGAAGCTTTCTTT. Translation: CASSHGQGSMNTEAFF.

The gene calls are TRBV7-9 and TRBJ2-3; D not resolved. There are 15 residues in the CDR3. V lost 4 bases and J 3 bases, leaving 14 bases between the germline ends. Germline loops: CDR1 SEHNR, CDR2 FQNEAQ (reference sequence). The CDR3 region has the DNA TGTGCCAGCAGCTACGTGATTAGTATGACAGATACGCAGTATTTT. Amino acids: CASSYVISMTDTQYF.

CDR3 in amino acids: CASSSDRTYEQYF. The CDR3, as DNA: TGTGCCAGCAGCTCCGACAGAACCTACGAGCAGTACTTC. V usage is TRBV7-9 and J usage is TRBJ2-7; maybe TRBD1 (5 bases). Germline V lookup: CDR1 SEHNR, CDR2 FQNEAQ (reference sequence). There are 13 residues in the CDR3. Trimming stripped 4 bases from V and 2 bases from J, with 9 bases between. Full variable domain (outside the CDR3, taken from reference TRBV7-9 and TRBJ2-7): DTGVSQNPRHKITKRGQNVTFRCDPISEHNRLYWYRQTLGQGPEFLTYFQNEAQLEKSRLLSDRFSAERPKGSFSTLEIQRTEQGDSAMYLCASSSDRTYEQYFGPGTRLTVT.

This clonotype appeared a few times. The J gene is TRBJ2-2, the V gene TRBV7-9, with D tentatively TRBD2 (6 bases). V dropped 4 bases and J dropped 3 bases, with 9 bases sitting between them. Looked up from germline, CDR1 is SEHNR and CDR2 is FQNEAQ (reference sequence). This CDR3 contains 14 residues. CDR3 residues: CASSSWEDTGELFF. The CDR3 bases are TGTGCCAGCAGCTCATGGGAGGACACCGGGGAGCTGTTTTTT.

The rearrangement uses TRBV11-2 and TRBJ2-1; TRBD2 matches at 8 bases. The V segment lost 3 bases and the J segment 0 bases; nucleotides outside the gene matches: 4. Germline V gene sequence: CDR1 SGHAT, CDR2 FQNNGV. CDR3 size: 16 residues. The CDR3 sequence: CASSFGLASSYNEQFF. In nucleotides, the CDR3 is TGTGCCAGCAGCTTCGGACTAGCAAGCTCCTACAATGAGCAGTTCTTC.

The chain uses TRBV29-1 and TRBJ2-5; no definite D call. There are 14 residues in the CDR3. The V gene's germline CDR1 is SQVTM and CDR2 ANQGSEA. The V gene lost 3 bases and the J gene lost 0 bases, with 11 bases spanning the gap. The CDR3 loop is CSVDGLKYQETQYF. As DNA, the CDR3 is TGCAGCGTTGATGGGTTAAAGTACCAAGAGACCCAGTACTTC.

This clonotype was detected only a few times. The CDR3 DNA reads TGCGCCAGCAGCGCCTCTAGCGCAAGGAGCTCCTACGAGCAGTACTTC. Protein sequence: CASSASSARSSYEQYF. The chain recombines TRBV5-1 with TRBJ2-7; the D gene is possibly TRBD2 (6 bases). V lost 4 bases, J lost 0 bases, and 17 bases lay in between. The CDR3 loop spans 16 amino acids. Germline lookup yields CDR1 SGHRS and CDR2 YFSETQ.

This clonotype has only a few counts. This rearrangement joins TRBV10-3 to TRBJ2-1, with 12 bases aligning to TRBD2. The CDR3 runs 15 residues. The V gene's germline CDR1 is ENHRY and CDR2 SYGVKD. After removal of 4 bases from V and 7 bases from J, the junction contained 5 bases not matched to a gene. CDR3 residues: CAISALAGGENEQFF. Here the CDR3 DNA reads TGTGCCATCAGTGCGCTAGCGGGAGGGGAAAATGAGCAGTTCTTC.

For the CDR3, the DNA is TGCGCCAGCAGCTCCCAGGGGGCCCACGAGCAGTACTTC. Protein sequence: CASSSQGAHEQYF. The V and J genes are TRBV5-1 and TRBJ2-7, with 8 bases fitting TRBD1. The CDR3 runs to 13 residues. CDR1 and CDR2 (germline): SGHRS, YFSETQ. V gave up 3 bases and J gave up 5 bases; unmatched junction bases: 4.

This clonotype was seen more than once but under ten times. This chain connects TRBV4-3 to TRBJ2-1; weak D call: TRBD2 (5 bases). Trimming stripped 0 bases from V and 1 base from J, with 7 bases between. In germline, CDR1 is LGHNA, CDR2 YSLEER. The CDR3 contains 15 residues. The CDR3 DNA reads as TGCGCCAGCAGCCAAGATGAGCGGTCCTACAATGAGCAGTTCTTC. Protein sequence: CASSQDERSYNEQFF.

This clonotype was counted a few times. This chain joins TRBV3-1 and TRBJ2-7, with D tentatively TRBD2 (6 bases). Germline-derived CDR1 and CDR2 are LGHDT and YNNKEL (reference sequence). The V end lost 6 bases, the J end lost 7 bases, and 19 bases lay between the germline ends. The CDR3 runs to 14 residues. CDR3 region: CASSRARDSREQYF. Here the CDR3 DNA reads TGTGCCAGCAGTCGAGCCCGGGACTCCCGGGAGCAGTACTTC.

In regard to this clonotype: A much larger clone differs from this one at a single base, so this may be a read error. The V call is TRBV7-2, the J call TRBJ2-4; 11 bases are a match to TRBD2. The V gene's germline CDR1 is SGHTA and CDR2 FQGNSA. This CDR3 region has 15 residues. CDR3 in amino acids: CASSLIAGGKNIQHF. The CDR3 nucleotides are TGTGCCAGCAGCTTAATAGCGGGGGGGAAAAACATTCAGCACTTC.

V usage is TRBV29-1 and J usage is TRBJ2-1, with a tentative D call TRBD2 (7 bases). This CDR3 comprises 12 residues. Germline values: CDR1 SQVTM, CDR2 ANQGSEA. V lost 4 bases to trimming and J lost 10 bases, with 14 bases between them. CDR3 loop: CSVAGRGGEQFF. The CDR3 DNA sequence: TGCAGCGTTGCGGGGAGGGGGGGGGAGCAGTTCTTC.

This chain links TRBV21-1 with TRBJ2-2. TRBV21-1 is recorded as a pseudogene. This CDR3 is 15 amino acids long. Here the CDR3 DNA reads TGTGCCAGCAGCAAAGCGACGTCCGACACCGGGGAGCTGTTTTTT. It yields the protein CASSKATSDTGELFF.

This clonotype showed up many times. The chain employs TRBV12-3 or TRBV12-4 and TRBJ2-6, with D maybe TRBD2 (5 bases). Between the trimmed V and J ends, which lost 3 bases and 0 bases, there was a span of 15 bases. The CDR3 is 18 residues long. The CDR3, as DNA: TGTGCCAGCAGTTTCTGGGAAAGAGGGAGCTCTGGGGCCAACGTCCTGACTTTC. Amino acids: CASSFWERGSSGANVLTF.

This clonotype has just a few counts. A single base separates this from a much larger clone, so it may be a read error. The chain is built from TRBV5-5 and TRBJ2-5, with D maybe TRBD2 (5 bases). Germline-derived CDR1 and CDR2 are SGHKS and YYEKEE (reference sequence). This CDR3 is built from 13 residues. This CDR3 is CASGLADRGTQYF. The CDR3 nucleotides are TGTGCCAGCGGCTTAGCCGACCGGGGGACCCAGTACTTC. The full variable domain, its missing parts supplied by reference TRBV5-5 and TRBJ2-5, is DAGVTQSPTHLIKTRGQQVTLRCSPISGHKSVSWYQQVLGQGPQFIFQYYEKEERGRGNFPDRFSARQFPNYSSELNVNALLLGDSALYLCASGLADRGTQYFGPGTRLLVL.